This T cell receptor beta chain derives from a study of cytomegalovirus exposure and HLA in healthy donors. Whole-study findings and limits: An Asian-associated ancestry cluster reportedly showed fewer N-insertions than the roughly 700-donor mean in a later analysis. A later analysis linked a missense DCLRE1C variant to TCR beta V- and J-gene trimming. In an earlier analysis, about 87% or about 30%: the productive usage of most TCR beta V segments.

Germline values: CDR1 SGDLS, CDR2 YYNGEE. Trimming removed 0 bases from V and 10 bases from J; junction bases left unmatched: 11. This CDR3 is built from 15 residues. In the PCR, 60 Vbeta and 13 Jbeta primers were used. In the original processing: A later analysis counted some 87 million unique TCR beta chains, some 11 million shared. Sequencing used immunoSEQ multiplex PCR; TCRdb keeps in-frame clones, though not all of them. The DNA was the basis for D and trimming; V, J and clone size are from that table. The data hold 100,000 or so clones, with about three quarters observed a single time. This clone was detected once. Its antigen is still unknown.

The receptor comes from a man aged 25 to 40 in good health and CMV-seropositive. The chain combines TRBV9 with TRBJ1-1; 8 bases fit TRBD1. The sequenced sample consisted of PBMCs. The CDR3 is CASSVGGGQAPSAFF. The DNA of the CDR3 is TGTGCCAGCAGCGTAGGAGGGGGACAGGCCCCATCAGCTTTCTTT.